This TCR beta chain was retrieved from a study of blood T cell repertoires in COVID-19. Study-level information: Both acute and convalescent COVID-19 samples were obtained from the United States, Italy and Spain.

As processed by the authors: Amplifying reference gene primers gave estimates of nucleated cell counts. The data were produced by immunoSEQ multiplex PCR, yet TCRdb's version contains in-frame clones alone and is incomplete. V, J and clone size derive from that table, while D and trimming were established from the DNA sequence. This sample yields about 120,000 clones, of which about 85% are seen a single time; 9.5% to 13% belongs to the top ten. This sequence was found in a man older than 75 with acute or convalescent COVID-19. The specimen was peripheral blood.

CDR3 sequence: CASSKRPRGVTVYGYTF. The CDR3 DNA sequence: TGTGCCAGCAGCAAACGGCCCCGTGGAGTGACAGTTTATGGCTACACCTTC. The chain joins TRBV21-1 to TRBJ1-2; the DNA was not compared with TRBD1, the D call given in the table. TRBV21-1 is labeled a pseudogene. This CDR3 region has 17 residues.